The TCR beta chain under discussion was sequenced for a study of circulating CD8 cells and anti-PD-1 response in melanoma. Overall study: Patients received intravenous nivolumab, 3 mg/kg, every 2 weeks. Findings and caveats of the study: Tumor reactivity was tested by peptide assays on expanded sorted subsets. Under 7.5% of TRB clonotypes were shared between subsets at M1. DNEG was most diverse; TIGIT repertoires were least diverse.

Each library started from around 14 ng of total RNA using the QIAseq Immune Repertoire TCR panel. TCRdb fed the reads into MiXCR, producing one record per CDR3 protein. This repertoire shows approximately 590 distinct CDR3 sequences, 10% to 13% found once; its top ten account for around 45%. V was trimmed by 3 bases and J by 5 bases, leaving 19 bases between them. Looked up from germline, CDR1 is DFQATT and CDR2 is SNEGSKA (reference sequence). The CDR3 runs 15 residues. Sorting of live CD3+CD8+TCRalphabeta+ cells by PD-1 and/or TIGIT gave four subsets. By share, this clonotype ranks as medium-sized. Antigen: not known.

This receptor was taken from a human donor with melanoma. This sample comprised CD8+ T cells from PBMCs, obtained at baseline or after one month of anti-PD-1 therapy (not recorded which). The chain recombines TRBV20-1 with TRBJ1-1, with D possibly matching TRBD1 (5 bases). CDR3 loop: CSASPSMAGSTEAFF. The DNA of the CDR3 is TGCAGTGCTAGCCCCAGTATGGCAGGGAGTACTGAAGCTTTCTTT.